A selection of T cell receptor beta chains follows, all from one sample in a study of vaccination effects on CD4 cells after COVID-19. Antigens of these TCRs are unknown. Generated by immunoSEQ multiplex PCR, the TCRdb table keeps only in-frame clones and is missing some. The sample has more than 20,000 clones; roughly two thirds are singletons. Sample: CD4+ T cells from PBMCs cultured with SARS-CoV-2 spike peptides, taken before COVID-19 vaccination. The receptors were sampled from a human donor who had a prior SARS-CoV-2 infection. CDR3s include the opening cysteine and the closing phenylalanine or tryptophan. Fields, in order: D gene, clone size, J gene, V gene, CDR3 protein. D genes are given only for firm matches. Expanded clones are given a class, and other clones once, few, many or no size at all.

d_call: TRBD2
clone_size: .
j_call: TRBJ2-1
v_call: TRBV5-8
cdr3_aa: CASSKTSGGGSSYNEQFF

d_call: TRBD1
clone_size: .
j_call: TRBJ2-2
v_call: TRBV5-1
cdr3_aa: CASSRDSDTGELFF

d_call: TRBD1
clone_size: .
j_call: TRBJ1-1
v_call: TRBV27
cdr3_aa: CASSPLGQTTNTEAFF

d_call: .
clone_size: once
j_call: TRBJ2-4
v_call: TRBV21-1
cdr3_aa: CASSRGRGGMIKNIQYF

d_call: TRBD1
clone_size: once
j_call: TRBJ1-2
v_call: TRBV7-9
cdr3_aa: CASSFWDRESNYGYTF

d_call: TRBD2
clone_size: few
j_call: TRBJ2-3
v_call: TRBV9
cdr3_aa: CASSVFGAGVPDTQYF

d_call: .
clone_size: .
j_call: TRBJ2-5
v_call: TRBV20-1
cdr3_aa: CSAISIQTQYF

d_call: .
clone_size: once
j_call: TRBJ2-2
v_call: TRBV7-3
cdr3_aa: CASSPAATGPNTGELFF

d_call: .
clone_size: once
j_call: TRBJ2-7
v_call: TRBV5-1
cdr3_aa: CASRPAGSKSYEQYF

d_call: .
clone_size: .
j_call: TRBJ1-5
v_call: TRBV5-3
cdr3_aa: CARRLQGLGNQPQHF

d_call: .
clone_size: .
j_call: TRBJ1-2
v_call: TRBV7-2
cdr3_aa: CASSLISNYGYTF

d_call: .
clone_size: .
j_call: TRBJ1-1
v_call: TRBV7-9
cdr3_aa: CASSIGLDFNTEAFF

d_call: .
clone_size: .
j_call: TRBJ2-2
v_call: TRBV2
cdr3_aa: CASKRGTPNTGELFF

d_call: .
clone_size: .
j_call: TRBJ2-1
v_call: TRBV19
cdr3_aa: CASSQNTYNEQFF

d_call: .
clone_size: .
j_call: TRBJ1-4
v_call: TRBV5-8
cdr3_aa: CASSLGSRRLFF

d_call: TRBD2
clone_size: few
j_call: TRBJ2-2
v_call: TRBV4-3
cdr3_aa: CASSQVSGTNTGELFF

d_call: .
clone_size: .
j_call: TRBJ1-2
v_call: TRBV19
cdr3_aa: CASTPAREGVDYGYTF

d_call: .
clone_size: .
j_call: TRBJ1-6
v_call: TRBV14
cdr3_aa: CASSQSSGTPLHF

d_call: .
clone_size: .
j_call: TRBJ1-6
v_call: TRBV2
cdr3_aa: CASRAGTGTNNSPLHF

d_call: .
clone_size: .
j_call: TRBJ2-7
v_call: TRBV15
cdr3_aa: CATSRDLLAHEQYF

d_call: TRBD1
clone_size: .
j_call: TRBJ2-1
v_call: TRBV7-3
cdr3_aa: CASSFLGTGVADEQFF

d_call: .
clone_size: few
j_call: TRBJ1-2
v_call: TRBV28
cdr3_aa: CASSLVAGDPYGYTF

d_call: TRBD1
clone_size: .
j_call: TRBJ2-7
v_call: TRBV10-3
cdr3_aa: CAISEGDSRSYEQYF

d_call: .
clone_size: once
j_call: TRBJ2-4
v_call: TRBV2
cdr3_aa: CASRGEGGFLQYF

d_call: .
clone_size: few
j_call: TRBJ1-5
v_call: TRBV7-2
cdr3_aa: CASSSDMAHQPQHF

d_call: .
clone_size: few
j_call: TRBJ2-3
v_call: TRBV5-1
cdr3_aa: CASSLEGDTQYF